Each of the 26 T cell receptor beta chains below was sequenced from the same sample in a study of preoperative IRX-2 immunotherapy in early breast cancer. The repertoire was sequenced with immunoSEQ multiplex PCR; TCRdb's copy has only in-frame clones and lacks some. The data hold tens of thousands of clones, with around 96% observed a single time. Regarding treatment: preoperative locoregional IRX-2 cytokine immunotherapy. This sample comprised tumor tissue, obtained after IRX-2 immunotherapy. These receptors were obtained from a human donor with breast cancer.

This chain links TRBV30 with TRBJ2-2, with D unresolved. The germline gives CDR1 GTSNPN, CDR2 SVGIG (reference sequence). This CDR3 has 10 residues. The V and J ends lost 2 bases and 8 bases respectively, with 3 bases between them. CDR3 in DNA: TGTGCCTGGAGTATTGGGGAGCTGTTTTTT. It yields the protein CAWSIGELFF.

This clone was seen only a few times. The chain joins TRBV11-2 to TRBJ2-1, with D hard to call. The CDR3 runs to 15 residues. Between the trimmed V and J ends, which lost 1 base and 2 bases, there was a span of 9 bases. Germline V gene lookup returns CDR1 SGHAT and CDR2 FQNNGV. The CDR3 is CASSLALHPYNEQFF. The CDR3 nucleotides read TGTGCCAGCAGCTTAGCGCTCCACCCCTACAATGAGCAGTTCTTC.

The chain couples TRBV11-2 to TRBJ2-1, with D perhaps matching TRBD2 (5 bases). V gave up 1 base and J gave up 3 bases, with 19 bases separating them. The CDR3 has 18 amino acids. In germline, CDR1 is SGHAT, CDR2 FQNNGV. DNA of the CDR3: TGTGCCAGCAGCTTAGCTCGGGGTTGGAACCCGGACTACAATGAGCAGTTCTTC. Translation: CASSLARGWNPDYNEQFF.

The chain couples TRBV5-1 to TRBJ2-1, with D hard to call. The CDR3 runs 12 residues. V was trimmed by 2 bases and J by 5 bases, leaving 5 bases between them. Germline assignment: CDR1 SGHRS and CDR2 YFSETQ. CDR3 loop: CASSLANNEQFF. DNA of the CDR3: TGCGCCAGCAGCTTAGCGAACAATGAGCAGTTCTTC.

CDR3 residues: CASSSIGTSDTQYF. In DNA form, the CDR3 reads TGTGCCAGCAGCTCTATAGGAACTAGCGATACGCAGTATTTT. The J gene is TRBJ2-3, the V gene TRBV7-3; weak D call: TRBD2 (6 bases). V was clipped by 4 bases and J by 6 bases, with 14 bases between them. This CDR3 has 14 amino acids. Germline V gene data show CDR1 as SGHTA and CDR2 as FQGTGA.

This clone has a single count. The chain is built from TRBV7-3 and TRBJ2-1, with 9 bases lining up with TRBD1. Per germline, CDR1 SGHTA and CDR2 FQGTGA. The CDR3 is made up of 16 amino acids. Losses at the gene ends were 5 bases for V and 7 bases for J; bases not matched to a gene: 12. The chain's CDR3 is CASSLGQGLRANEQFF. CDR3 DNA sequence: TGTGCCAGCAGCCTCGGACAGGGGTTGAGGGCTAATGAGCAGTTCTTC.

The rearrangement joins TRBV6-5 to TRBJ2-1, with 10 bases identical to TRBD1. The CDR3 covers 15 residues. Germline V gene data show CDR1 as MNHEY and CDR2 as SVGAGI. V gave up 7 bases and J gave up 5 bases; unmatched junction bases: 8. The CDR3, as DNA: TGTGCCAGCACCCGCCCGGGGACAGGGGACAATGAGCAGTTCTTC. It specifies CASTRPGTGDNEQFF.

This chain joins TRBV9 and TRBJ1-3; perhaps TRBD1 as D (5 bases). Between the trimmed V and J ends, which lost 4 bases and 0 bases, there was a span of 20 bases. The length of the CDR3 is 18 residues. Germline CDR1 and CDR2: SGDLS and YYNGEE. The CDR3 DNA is TGTGCCAGCAGCCCCCGGGGGGGTCCCTATAGCTCTGGAAACACCATATATTTT. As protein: CASSPRGGPYSSGNTIYF.

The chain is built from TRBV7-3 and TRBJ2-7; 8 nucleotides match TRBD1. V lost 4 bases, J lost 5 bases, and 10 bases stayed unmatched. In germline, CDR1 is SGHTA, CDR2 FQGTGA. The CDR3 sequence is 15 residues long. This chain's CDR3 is CASSSGQGEYNEQYF. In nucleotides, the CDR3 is TGTGCCAGCAGCTCAGGACAGGGCGAGTATAACGAGCAGTACTTC.

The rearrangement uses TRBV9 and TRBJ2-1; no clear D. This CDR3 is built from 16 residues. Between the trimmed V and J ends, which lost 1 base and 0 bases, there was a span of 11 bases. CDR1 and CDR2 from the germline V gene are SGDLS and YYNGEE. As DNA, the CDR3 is TGTGCCAGCAGCGTATGGACCGCTAGCTCCTACAATGAGCAGTTCTTC. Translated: CASSVWTASSYNEQFF.

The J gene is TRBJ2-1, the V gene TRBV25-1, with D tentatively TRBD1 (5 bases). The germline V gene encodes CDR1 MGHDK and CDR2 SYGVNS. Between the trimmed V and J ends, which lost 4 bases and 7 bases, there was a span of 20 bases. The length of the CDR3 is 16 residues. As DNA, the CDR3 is TGTGCCAGCAGTGCCCTCCGGACATACCAGAAGAATGAGCAGTTCTTC. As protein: CASSALRTYQKNEQFF.

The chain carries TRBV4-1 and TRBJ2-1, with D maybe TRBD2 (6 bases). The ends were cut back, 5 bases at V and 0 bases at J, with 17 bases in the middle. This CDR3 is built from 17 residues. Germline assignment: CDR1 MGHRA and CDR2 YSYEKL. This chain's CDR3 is CASSGDGSGYSYNEQFF. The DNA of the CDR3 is TGCGCCAGCAGCGGGGACGGTAGCGGTTACTCCTACAATGAGCAGTTCTTC.

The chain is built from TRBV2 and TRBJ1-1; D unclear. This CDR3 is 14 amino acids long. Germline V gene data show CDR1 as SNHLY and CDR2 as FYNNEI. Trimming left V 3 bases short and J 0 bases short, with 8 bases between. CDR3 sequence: CASSEQPLNTEAFF. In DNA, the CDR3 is TGTGCCAGCAGTGAGCAGCCTTTGAACACTGAAGCTTTCTTT.

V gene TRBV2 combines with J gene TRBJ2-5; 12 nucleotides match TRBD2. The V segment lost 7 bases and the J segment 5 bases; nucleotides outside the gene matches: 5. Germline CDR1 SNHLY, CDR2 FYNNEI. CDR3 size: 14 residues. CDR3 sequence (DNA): TGTGCCAGCAATCTAGCGGGGGGGCGGGAGACCCAGTACTTC. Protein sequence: CASNLAGGRETQYF.

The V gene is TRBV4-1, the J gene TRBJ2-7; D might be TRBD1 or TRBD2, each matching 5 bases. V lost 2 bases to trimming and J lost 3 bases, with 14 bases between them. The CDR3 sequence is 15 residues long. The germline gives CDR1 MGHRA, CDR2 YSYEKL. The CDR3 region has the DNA TGCGCCAGCAGCCAAATCCGGGGCTTAAGCTACGAGCAGTACTTC. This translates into CASSQIRGLSYEQYF.

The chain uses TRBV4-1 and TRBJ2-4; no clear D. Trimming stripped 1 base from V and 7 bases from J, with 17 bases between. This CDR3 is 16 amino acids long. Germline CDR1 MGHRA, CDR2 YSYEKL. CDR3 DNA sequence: TGCGCCAGCAGCCAAGGTTTCGCTAAGGGTGCGAACATTCAGTACTTC. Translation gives CASSQGFAKGANIQYF.

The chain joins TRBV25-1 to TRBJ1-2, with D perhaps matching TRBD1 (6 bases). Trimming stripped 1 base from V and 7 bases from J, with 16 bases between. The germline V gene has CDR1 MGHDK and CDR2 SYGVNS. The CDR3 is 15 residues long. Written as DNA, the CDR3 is TGTGCCAGCAGTGAATGGATCCAGGGGAAGGGTGGCTACACCTTC. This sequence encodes CASSEWIQGKGGYTF.

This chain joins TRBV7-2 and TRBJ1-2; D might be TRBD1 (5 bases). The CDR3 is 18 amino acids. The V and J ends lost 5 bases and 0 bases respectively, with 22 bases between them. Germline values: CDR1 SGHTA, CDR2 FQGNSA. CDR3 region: CASSPNIGHYRTNYGYTF. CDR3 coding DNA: TGTGCCAGCAGCCCAAATATCGGACATTACCGGACTAACTATGGCTACACCTTC.

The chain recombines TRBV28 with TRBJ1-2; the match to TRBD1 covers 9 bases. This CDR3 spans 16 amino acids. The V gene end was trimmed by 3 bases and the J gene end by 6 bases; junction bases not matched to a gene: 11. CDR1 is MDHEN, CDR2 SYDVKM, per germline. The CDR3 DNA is TGTGCCAGCAGTTTGTTCCCACGGGACAGGGTCCATGGCTACACCTTC. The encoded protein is CASSLFPRDRVHGYTF.

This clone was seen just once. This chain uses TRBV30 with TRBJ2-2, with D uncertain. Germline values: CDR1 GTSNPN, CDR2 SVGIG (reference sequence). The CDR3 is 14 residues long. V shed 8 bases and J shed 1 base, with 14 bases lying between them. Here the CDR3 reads CALPYDGNTGELFF. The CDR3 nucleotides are TGTGCCCTACCCTACGACGGGAACACCGGGGAGCTGTTTTTT.

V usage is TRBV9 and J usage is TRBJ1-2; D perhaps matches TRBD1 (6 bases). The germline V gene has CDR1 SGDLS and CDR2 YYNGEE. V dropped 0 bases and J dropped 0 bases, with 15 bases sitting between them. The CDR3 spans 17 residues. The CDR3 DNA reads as TGTGCCAGCAGCGTAGGCGTGCGACAGGAAACTAACTATGGCTACACCTTC. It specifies CASSVGVRQETNYGYTF.

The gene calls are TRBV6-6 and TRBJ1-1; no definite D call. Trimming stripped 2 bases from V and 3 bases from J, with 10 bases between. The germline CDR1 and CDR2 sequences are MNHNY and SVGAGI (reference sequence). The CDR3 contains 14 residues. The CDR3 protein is CASSYPSVDTEAFF. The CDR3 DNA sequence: TGTGCCAGCAGTTACCCCAGTGTAGACACTGAAGCTTTCTTT.

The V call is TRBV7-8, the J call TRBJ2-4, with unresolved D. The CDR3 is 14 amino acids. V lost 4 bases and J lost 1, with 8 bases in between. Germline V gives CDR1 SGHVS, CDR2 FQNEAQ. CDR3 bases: TGTGCCAGCAGCTCAAGTAGGGCCAAAAACATTCAGTACTTC. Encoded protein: CASSSSRAKNIQYF. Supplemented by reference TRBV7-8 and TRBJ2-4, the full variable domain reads GAGVSQSPRYKVAKRGQDVALRCDPISGHVSLFWYQQALGQGPEFLTYFQNEAQLDKSGLPSDRFFAERPEGSVSTLKIQRTQQEDSAVYLCASSSSRAKNIQYFGAGTRLSVL.

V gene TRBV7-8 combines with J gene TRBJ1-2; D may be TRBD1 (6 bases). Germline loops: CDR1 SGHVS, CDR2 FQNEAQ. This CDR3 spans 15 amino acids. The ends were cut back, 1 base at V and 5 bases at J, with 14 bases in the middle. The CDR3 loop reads CASSLVVQGSYGYTF. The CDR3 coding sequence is TGTGCCAGCAGCTTAGTCGTACAGGGAAGTTATGGCTACACCTTC.

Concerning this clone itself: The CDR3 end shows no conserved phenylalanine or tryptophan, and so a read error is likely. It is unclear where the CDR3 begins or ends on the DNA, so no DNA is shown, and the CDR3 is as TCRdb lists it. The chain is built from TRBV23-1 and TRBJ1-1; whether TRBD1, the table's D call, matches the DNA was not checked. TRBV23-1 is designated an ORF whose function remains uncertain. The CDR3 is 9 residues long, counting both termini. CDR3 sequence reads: CASSPRVFG.

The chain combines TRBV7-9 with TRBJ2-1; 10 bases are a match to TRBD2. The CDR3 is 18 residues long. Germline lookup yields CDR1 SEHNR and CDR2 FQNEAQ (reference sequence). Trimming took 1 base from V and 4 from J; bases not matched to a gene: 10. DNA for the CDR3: TGTGCCAGCAGCTTAGAGAGGAGACTAGCGGGTATTTACAATGAGCAGTTCTTC. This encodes CASSLERRLAGIYNEQFF. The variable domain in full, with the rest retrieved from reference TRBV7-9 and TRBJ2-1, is DTGVSQNPRHKITKRGQNVTFRCDPISEHNRLYWYRQTLGQGPEFLTYFQNEAQLEKSRLLSDRFSAERPKGSFSTLEIQRTEQGDSAMYLCASSLERRLAGIYNEQFFGPGTRLTVL.